This record concerns one T cell receptor (beta chain) sequence. These data come from a study of blood T cell repertoires in COVID-19. Overall study: Both acute and convalescent COVID-19 samples were obtained from the United States, Italy and Spain. T cells, B-cell-depleted T cells, or PBMCs provided the cDNA or gDNA that served as material.

The CDR3 has 15 residues. Germline CDR1 is MNHEY and CDR2 is SVGEGT. Trimming removed 4 bases from V and 0 bases from J, with 9 bases in between. Under the authors' procedure: Amplification with reference gene primers provided the estimates of nucleated cell counts. Data came from immunoSEQ multiplex PCR; TCRdb stores just in-frame clones and leaves some out. That table is the source of V, J and clone size, and D and trimming were worked out from the DNA. Among about 490,000 clones listed, roughly 85% were seen once. Sequencing was performed on peripheral blood. V usage is TRBV6-2 or TRBV6-3 and J usage is TRBJ2-2, with D tentatively TRBD1 (5 bases). The clonotype was recovered from a human donor in a cohort sampled during active COVID-19. CDR3 in amino acids: CASSSRTPNTGELFF. The CDR3, as DNA: TGTGCCAGCAGTTCCCGGACACCGAACACCGGGGAGCTGTTTTTT.